This TCR beta chain stems from a study of cytomegalovirus exposure and HLA in healthy donors. Study-wide results and caveats: Follow-up analysis later connected one missense variant in DCLRE1C with trimming of TCR beta V- and J-genes. What a later analysis showed was that several of the most significant clusters appeared linked to common viral pathogens. A list of 150 or so TCR beta chains associated with cytomegalovirus was given.

This clone was counted only a few times. Its antigen is not identified. Germline CDR1 MGHRA, CDR2 YSYEKL. This CDR3 contains 16 residues. The V and J ends lost 1 base and 4 bases respectively, with 13 bases between them. 13 Jbeta primers and 60 Vbeta primers were used for the PCR. Clones were sequenced by immunoSEQ multiplex PCR, and TCRdb holds only the in-frame ones, with some missing. The sample includes under 200,000 clones, roughly 80% of them seen just once. The receptor was derived from a male donor in good health and CMV-seronegative. This chain uses TRBV4-1 with TRBJ2-2; D is uncertain. The sample comprised PBMCs. CDR3 residues: CASSQGQRVSTGELFF. CDR3 nucleotides: TGCGCCAGCAGCCAAGGGCAACGGGTTAGCACCGGGGAGCTGTTTTTT.